This is a list of T cell receptor beta chains from one sample in a study of siplizumab effects on memory and regulatory T cells. Repertoires were generated with immunoSEQ multiplex PCR, while TCRdb's copy carries only in-frame clones and drops some. The sample records fewer than 65,000 clones, over 90% being singletons. The sample comprised CD8+ T cells sorted from blood. These receptors were obtained from a human donor in good health. The conserved cysteine and the conserved F or W are not part of the CDR3 here.

v_gene,j_gene,CDR3aa
TRBV5-1,TRBJ1-2,ASSLFVDSYGYT
TRBV11-2,TRBJ1-3,ASSLSGSYVYASGNTIY
TRBV19,TRBJ2-7,ASSIGEQY
TRBV6-5,TRBJ2-1,ASSYRDLRDNEQF
TRBV6-6,TRBJ2-2,ASSSRDRTTGELF
TRBV7-9,TRBJ2-1,ASGFTGTRYNEQF
TRBV11-2,TRBJ2-7,ASSLGLRTYEQY
TRBV27,TRBJ2-1,ASSLSLNSVALEEQF
TRBV5-6,TRBJ2-7,ASSLNVYEQY
TRBV5-4,TRBJ2-1,ASSPRGGVEQF